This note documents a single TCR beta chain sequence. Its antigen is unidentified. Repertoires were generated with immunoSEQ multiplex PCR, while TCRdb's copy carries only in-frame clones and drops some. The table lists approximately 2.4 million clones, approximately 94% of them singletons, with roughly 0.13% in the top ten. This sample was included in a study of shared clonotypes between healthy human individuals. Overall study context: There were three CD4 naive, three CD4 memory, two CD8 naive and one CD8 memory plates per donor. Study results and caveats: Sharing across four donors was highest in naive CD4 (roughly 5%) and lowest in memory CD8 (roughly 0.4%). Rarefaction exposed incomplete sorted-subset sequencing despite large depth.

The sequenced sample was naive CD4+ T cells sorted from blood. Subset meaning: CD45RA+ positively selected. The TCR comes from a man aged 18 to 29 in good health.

The CDR3 coding sequence is TGTGCCAGCAGCTTGGATCCCCGGCAGCAGTACTTC. Its protein is CASSLDPRQQYF. This chain links TRBV5-4 with TRBJ2-7; no definite D call. Germline V gives CDR1 SGHNT, CDR2 YYREEE (reference sequence). The CDR3 runs 12 residues. V lost 0 bases to trimming and J lost 8 bases, with 9 bases between them.